The sequence of this TCR beta chain was determined in a study of cytomegalovirus exposure and HLA in healthy donors. The CDR3 covers 15 residues. The germline gives CDR1 MGHRA, CDR2 YSYEKL. V was shortened by 1 base and J by 1 base, with 10 bases between the two germline ends. Points from the study as a whole: An analysis was carried out later, and it reportedly showed fewer N-insertions in an Asian-associated ancestry cluster than the approximately 700-donor mean.

This clone came up a few times. Its target is unknown. With 60 Vbeta and 13 Jbeta primers, the PCR was carried out. The data were produced by immunoSEQ multiplex PCR, yet TCRdb's version contains in-frame clones alone and is incomplete. The sample carries some 270,000 clones, roughly 80% recorded once. The V call is TRBV4-1, the J call TRBJ1-1; tentatively, D is TRBD1 (5 bases). The material sequenced was PBMCs. The sequence came from a girl aged 2-10 years in good health and CMV-seronegative. CDR3 protein: CASSQGAQGNTEAFF. The CDR3 DNA is TGCGCCAGCAGCCAAGGAGCCCAGGGGAACACTGAAGCTTTCTTT.